The 13 T cell receptor beta chains below were found in one sample sequenced in a study of blood T cell repertoires in COVID-19 (dated by TCRdb to 2020 to 2022). The receptor library was made with the immunoSEQ multiplex PCR assay. As stored in TCRdb, this immuneACCESS dataset retains in-frame rearrangements with V and J assigned. A fraction of the clones does not appear; measured against another copy, unresolved V genes explain less than half of the discrepancy, and the remainder lacks a known reason. The sample contains more than 300,000 clones, about 88% of them found a single time. 7% to 8% of the sample is taken by the ten largest. The sample taken for sequencing was peripheral blood. These receptors were obtained from a woman aged 70 to 79 with COVID-19, enrolled during active disease.

The chain combines TRBV11-2 with TRBJ1-2; 8 bases line up with TRBD1. The germline gives CDR1 SGHAT, CDR2 FQNNGV. The CDR3 runs 14 residues. Trimming removed 4 bases from V and 7 bases from J; junction bases left unmatched: 8. In nucleotides, the CDR3 is TGTGCCAGCAGCTCCACAGGGGGATGGACTGGCTACACCTTC. Protein sequence: CASSSTGGWTGYTF.

V usage is TRBV27 and J usage is TRBJ1-3; perhaps TRBD1 as D (5 bases). Trimming removed 6 bases at V and 4 bases at J, with 13 bases between. This CDR3 is 14 amino acids long. CDR1 and CDR2 from the germline V gene are MNHEY and SMNVEV (reference sequence). Written as DNA, the CDR3 is TGTGCCAGCAGCAGGGCTCCGGAAGGAAACACCATATATTTT. It codes for CASSRAPEGNTIYF.

The chain employs TRBV3-1 (or the pseudogene TRBV3-2) and TRBJ2-5; 9 nucleotides agree with TRBD2. The germline CDR1 and CDR2 sequences are LGHDT and YNNKEL (reference sequence). The CDR3 totals 16 residues. The trim removed 3 bases at V and 7 bases at J, leaving 12 bases unmatched. CDR3 residues: CASSQDGTSSLPTQYF. CDR3 DNA: TGTGCCAGCAGCCAGGACGGGACTAGCTCTCTCCCGACCCAGTACTTC.

In its sample, this clone was seen a few times. The genes are TRBV5-1 and TRBJ1-3; TRBD1 matches at 9 bases. The CDR3 contains 15 residues. The junction had 1 base not matched to a gene; V was cut back by 0 bases and J by 3 bases. The germline CDR1 and CDR2 sequences are SGHRS and YFSETQ. The CDR3 sequence: CASSLDRGRGNTIYF. The CDR3 DNA reads as TGCGCCAGCAGCTTGGACAGGGGGCGTGGAAACACCATATATTTT.

The genes are TRBV28 and TRBJ1-1, with a weak D call TRBD1 (6 bases). This CDR3 spans 16 amino acids. Between the trimmed V and J ends, which lost 1 base and 1 base, there was a span of 13 bases. Germline assignment: CDR1 MDHEN and CDR2 SYDVKM. The chain's CDR3 is CASSLLGGGENTEAFF. As DNA, the CDR3 is TGTGCCAGCAGTTTATTAGGGGGAGGGGAGAACACTGAAGCTTTCTTT.

The chain combines TRBV30 with TRBJ1-2; perhaps TRBD1 as D (6 bases). V lost 1 base and J lost 4, with 16 bases in between. There are 15 residues in the CDR3. Germline CDR1 and CDR2: GTSNPN and SVGIG (reference sequence). This chain's CDR3 is CAWSGRDTTVYGYTF. The CDR3 DNA reads as TGTGCCTGGAGTGGACGGGACACAACAGTCTATGGCTACACCTTC.

The rearrangement links TRBV2 to TRBJ1-1; TRBD1 agrees at 7 bases. The CDR3 has 15 amino acids. Germline assignment: CDR1 SNHLY and CDR2 FYNNEI. The J segment lost 5 bases and the V segment lost 6 bases, leaving 12 bases of the junction unmatched. This chain's CDR3 is CASRVNRGVNTEAFF. CDR3 DNA: TGTGCCAGCAGGGTAAACAGGGGTGTAAATACTGAAGCTTTCTTT.

The chain combines TRBV5-4 with TRBJ1-2, with 10 bases identical to TRBD1. Looked up from germline, CDR1 is SGHNT and CDR2 is YYREEE (reference sequence). The CDR3 consists of 15 residues. The ends lost 3 bases at V and 4 bases at J; junction bases unmatched: 6. CDR3 residues: CASSWGTGEGYGYTF. The DNA of the CDR3 is TGTGCCAGCAGCTGGGGGACAGGGGAGGGCTATGGCTACACCTTC.

This clone was recorded once. The rearrangement joins TRBV24-1 to TRBJ2-3; a weak D match, TRBD1 (6 bases). The germline CDR1 and CDR2 sequences are KGHDR and SFDVKD. V lost 4 bases, J lost 6 bases, and 22 bases lay in between. The CDR3 runs 17 residues. CDR3 region: CATSEVRDSNQGDTQYF. The CDR3 DNA reads as TGTGCCACCAGTGAGGTTCGAGATTCTAATCAGGGGGATACGCAGTATTTT.

In this sample, this clone turned up a few times. V is TRBV24-1 and J is TRBJ1-3; 7 nucleotides agree with TRBD1. The CDR3 has 14 amino acids. The V gene's germline CDR1 is KGHDR and CDR2 SFDVKD. Unmatched junction bases numbered 5, after V lost 10 bases and J lost 0 bases. The CDR3 DNA is TGTGCCACGTCCACAGGGGACTCTGGAAACACCATATATTTT. Its translation: CATSTGDSGNTIYF.

The V gene is TRBV19, the J gene TRBJ1-4; D is possibly TRBD1 (5 bases). The V end lost 4 bases, the J end lost 3 bases, and 9 bases lay between the germline ends. The CDR3 is 14 amino acids. Germline CDR1 LNHDA, CDR2 SQIVND (reference sequence). CDR3: CASSKTAPNEKLFF. CDR3 sequence (DNA): TGTGCCAGTAGTAAGACAGCTCCTAATGAAAAACTGTTTTTT.

V and J are TRBV24-1 and TRBJ2-2; weak D call: TRBD1 (5 bases). The CDR3 consists of 14 residues. Trimming pared 8 bases from V and 7 bases from J, leaving 16 bases between. Germline CDR1 is KGHDR and CDR2 is SFDVKD. The CDR3 protein is CATTNRMVGGELFF. The CDR3 coding sequence is TGTGCCACCACCAACAGGATGGTCGGCGGGGAGCTGTTTTTT.

The J gene is TRBJ2-7, the V gene TRBV7-2; 15 bases line up with TRBD2. The CDR3 is 17 amino acids. The ends lost 2 bases at V and 6 bases at J; junction bases unmatched: 8. CDR1 is SGHTA and CDR2 is FQGNSA in the germline V gene. The CDR3 DNA is TGTGCCAGCAGCTTAAAAGGACTAGCGGGGGGGCTCTTCGAGCAGTACTTC. This gives the protein CASSLKGLAGGLFEQYF. The full variable domain, with the rest looked up from reference TRBV7-2 and TRBJ2-7, is GAGVSQSPSNKVTEKGKDVELRCDPISGHTALYWYRQSLGQGLEFLIYFQGNSAPDKSGLPSDRFSAERTGGSVSTLTIQRTQQEDSAVYLCASSLKGLAGGLFEQYFGPGTRLTVT.